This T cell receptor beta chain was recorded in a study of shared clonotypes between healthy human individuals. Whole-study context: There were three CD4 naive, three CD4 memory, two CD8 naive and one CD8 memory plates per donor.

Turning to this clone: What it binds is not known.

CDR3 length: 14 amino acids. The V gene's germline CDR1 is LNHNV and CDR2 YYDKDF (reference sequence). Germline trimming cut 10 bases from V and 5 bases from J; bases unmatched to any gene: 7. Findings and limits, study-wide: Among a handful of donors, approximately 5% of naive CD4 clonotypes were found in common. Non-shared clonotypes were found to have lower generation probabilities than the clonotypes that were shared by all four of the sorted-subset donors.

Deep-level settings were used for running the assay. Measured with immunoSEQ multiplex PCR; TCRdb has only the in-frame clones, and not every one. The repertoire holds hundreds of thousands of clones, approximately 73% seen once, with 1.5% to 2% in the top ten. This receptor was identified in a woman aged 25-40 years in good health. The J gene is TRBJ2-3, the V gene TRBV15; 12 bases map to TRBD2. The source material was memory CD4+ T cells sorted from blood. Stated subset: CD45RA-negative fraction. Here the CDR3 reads CAISPGLAGDTQYF. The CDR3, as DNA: TGTGCCATCTCACCGGGACTAGCGGGAGATACGCAGTATTTT.